This T cell receptor beta chain derives from a study of blood T cell repertoires in COVID-19. The wider study: COVID-19 samples collected from the United States, Italy and Spain covered acute and convalescent phases. PBMCs, B-cell-depleted T cells, or T cells provided the cDNA or gDNA that made up the material.

In the source study's methods: Reference gene primer amplification yielded estimated nucleated cell counts. Sequencing was performed with immunoSEQ multiplex PCR; in TCRdb, only in-frame clones are kept and a portion is missing. V and J calls and clone size are as listed in that table; D and trimming were resolved from the DNA. The repertoire includes about 100,000 clones, about 90% of them detected once, and roughly 11% sits in the top ten. The V segment lost 5 bases and the J segment 0 bases; nucleotides outside the gene matches: 6. The length of the CDR3 is 15 residues. From germline, CDR1 is SGHVS and CDR2 FQNEAQ.

Sequenced sample: peripheral blood. This rearrangement joins TRBV7-8 to TRBJ1-2; 7 bases are a match to TRBD1. This TCR was sampled from a woman under 40 with acute or convalescent COVID-19. In DNA, the CDR3 is TGTGCCAGCAGCCCGGACAGGTTTACTAACTATGGCTACACCTTC. Translation: CASSPDRFTNYGYTF.